Here is one T cell receptor (beta chain) with its context. Sequencing targeted TCR beta in T cells from blood (CD8+ and CD4+). Those who served as multiple sclerosis controls were treatment-naive patients with stable or active relapsing-remitting disease. TEMRA cells were FACS-enriched, with CD8+ and CD4+ T cells isolated negatively. The CDR3 spans 16 residues. Germline trimming cut 0 bases from V and 2 bases from J; bases unmatched to any gene: 5. CDR1 SGDLS and CDR2 YYNGEE come from the germline V gene. This sample is part of a study of CD8 T cells in Susac syndrome. With random hexamers, roughly 0.45 to 1 ug RNA was reverse transcribed. The CDR3 of TCR beta was amplified by immunoSEQ multiplex PCR across 54 Vbeta and 13 Jbeta. TCRdb passed the immunoSEQ multiplex PCR reads through MiXCR, listing each CDR3 protein once. The sample contains about 200,000 distinct CDR3 sequences, 90% to 97% of which appear only once.

The specimen was CD4+ T cells from PBMCs. V gene TRBV9 combines with J gene TRBJ2-7, with TRBD2 identical over 10 bases. This receptor was obtained from a human donor with multiple sclerosis. The CDR3, as DNA: TGTGCCAGCAGCGTAGGATCTAGCGGGGGAACCTACGAGCAGTACTTC. Protein sequence: CASSVGSSGGTYEQYF.